This T cell receptor beta chain was observed in a study of blood T cells in healthy people across ages. It was roughly 10 milliliters of peripheral blood that were drawn from each donor. Every sample yielded at least 6.5 million isolated PBMCs. Study-level results: The recorded TCR beta diversity per million T cells decreased in a roughly linear manner with age.

This CDR3 contains 20 residues. The J segment lost 5 bases and the V segment lost 0 bases, leaving 21 bases of the junction unmatched. Germline CDR1 and CDR2: MGHRA and YSYEKL. Next came a second PCR, run for roughly 6 to 11 cycles, which used a sample-barcoded 5' primer along with a J-beta primer mix. MiXCR, run by TCRdb on the 5' RACE reads, gives a single entry per CDR3 protein. Of roughly 1.5 million distinct CDR3 sequences listed, 42% are singletons. To note about this clonotype: Its antigen is currently unknown.

The gene calls are TRBV4-1 and TRBJ2-7, with TRBD2 matching 8 bases. The source is a woman aged 18-35 years in good health. Sample: blood. The CDR3 DNA reads as TGCGCCAGCAGCCAAGACCCACCGGGACTAGTAATACCCGGGGGACACGAGCAGTACTTC. Translating gives CASSQDPPGLVIPGGHEQYF.